This TCR beta chain was sequenced during a study of T cells in Graves' hyperthyroidism and ophthalmopathy. Study overall: Peripheral blood was secured at the point of initial diagnosis, before any treatment.

V lost 3 bases, J lost 5 bases, and 15 bases stayed unmatched. In germline, CDR1 is SQVTM, CDR2 ANQGSEA. This CDR3 is 17 amino acids long. TCR beta CDR3 sequences were amplified from RNA transcripts. When the TCR CDR3 underwent first-round RT-PCR, the HTBI primer set was used. TCRdb called the multiplex PCR reads again in MiXCR, with one record for every CDR3 protein. The sample shows roughly 400,000 distinct CDR3 sequences, 15% to 18% of them seen only once. The genes are TRBV29-1 and TRBJ2-5; TRBD2 aligns across 10 bases. The sequencing input was blood. This clonotype originated in a woman between 18 and 30 years old with Graves' hyperthyroidism that later progressed to Graves' ophthalmopathy. The chain's CDR3 is CSVEDSKASGSRETQYF. CDR3 DNA sequence: TGCAGCGTTGAGGACAGTAAGGCTAGCGGGAGTAGGGAGACCCAGTACTTC.